Listed here is a single TCR beta chain. Its target is unknown. The data stem from a study of read filtering for tumor transcriptome and immune sequencing. Study-level background: Transcriptome libraries were built from DNase-treated RNA.

With 6 bases removed from V and 2 bases from J, the gap between germline ends came to 17 bases. CDR1 is LNHDA and CDR2 is SQIVND in the germline V gene (reference sequence). The CDR3 is made up of 16 amino acids. Study-wide results and caveats: IR-seq and RNA-seq agreed better without single-read clonotypes.

The library was built from about 400 ng RNA with molecular barcoded adaptors for alpha/delta and beta/gamma chains. Using its own MiXCR run on the reads, TCRdb lists one record per CDR3 protein. Of approximately 61,000 distinct CDR3 sequences in the sample, about 21% were seen once. The TCR sequence derives from a donor aged 40 or over with multiple myeloma. This chain uses TRBV19 with TRBJ1-5, with no clear D. The sample taken for sequencing was a population of CD138-negative cells sorted from bone marrow. CDR3: CASSPRSGRGNQPQHF. The CDR3 DNA reads TGTGCCAGTAGCCCCAGAAGTGGTCGTGGCAATCAGCCCCAGCATTTT.